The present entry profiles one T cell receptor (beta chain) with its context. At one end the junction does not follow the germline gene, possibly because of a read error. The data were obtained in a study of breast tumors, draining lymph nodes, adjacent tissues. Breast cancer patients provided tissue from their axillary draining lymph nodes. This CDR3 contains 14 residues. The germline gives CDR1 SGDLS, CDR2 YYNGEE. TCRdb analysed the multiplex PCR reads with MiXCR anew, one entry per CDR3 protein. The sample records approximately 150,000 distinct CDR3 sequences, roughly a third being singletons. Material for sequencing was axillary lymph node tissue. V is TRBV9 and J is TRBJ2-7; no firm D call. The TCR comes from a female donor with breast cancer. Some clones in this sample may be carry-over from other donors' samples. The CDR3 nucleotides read TGTGCCAGCAGCGTAGCTTTTGGTCCCTACGGGCAGTCCTTC. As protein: CASSVAFGPYGQSF.